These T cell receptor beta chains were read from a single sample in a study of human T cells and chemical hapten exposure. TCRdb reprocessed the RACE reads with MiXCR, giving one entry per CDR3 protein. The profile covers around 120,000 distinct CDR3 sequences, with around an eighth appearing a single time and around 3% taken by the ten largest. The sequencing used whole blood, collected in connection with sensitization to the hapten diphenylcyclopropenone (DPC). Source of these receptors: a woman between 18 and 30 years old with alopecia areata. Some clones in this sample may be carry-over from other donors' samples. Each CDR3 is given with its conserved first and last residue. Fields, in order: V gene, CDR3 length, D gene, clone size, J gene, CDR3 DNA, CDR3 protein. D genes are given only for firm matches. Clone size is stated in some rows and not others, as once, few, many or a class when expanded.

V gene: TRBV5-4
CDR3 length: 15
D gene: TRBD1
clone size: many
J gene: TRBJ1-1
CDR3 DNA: TGTGCCAGCAGCTTGACAGGGGGCAGGATGACTGAAGCTTTCTTT
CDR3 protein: CASSLTGGRMTEAFF

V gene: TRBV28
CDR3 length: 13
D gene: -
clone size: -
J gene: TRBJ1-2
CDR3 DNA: TGTGCCACCCGGACAGAAGTGTGGAATGGCTACACCTTC
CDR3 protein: CATRTEVWNGYTF

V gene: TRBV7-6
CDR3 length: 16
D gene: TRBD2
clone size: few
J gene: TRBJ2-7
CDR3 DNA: TGTGCCAACAGCCCCATCGTCGGACTAGCGGGATACGAGCAGTACTTC
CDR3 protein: CANSPIVGLAGYEQYF

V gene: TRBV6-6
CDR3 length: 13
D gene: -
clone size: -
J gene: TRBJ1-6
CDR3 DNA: TGTGCCAGCACCTACAGGGTAGATTCACCCCTCCACTTT
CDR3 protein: CASTYRVDSPLHF

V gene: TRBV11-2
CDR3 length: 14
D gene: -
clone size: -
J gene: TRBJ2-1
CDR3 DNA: TGTGCCAGCAGCTTCAACAGGAGATACAATGAGCAGTTCTTC
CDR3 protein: CASSFNRRYNEQFF

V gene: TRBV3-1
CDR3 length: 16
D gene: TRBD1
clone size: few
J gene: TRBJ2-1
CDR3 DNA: TGTGCCAGCAGCTACGACACAGGGGGCGCTTACAATGAGCAGTTCTTC
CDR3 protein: CASSYDTGGAYNEQFF

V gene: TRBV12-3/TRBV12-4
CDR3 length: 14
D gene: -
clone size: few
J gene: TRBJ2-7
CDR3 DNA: TGTGCCAGCAGTCCTACCGGGATCACCTACGAGCAGTACTTC
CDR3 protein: CASSPTGITYEQYF

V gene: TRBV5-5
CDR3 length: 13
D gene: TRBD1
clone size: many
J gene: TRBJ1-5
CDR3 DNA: TGTGCCAGCAGCGGACAGGGATATGAGCCCCAGCATTTT
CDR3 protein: CASSGQGYEPQHF

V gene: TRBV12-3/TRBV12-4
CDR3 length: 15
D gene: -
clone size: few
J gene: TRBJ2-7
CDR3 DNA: TGTGCCAGCAGCGCCGGGGGAGGCGTCTCCTACGAGCAGTACTTC
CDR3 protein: CASSAGGGVSYEQYF

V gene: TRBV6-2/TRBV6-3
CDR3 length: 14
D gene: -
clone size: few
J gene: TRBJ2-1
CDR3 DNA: TGTGCCAGCATCGACAGCTTTCAGGGCAATGAGCAGTTCTTC
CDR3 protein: CASIDSFQGNEQFF

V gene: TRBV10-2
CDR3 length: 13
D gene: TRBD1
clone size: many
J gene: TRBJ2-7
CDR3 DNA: TGCGCCAGCAGGGGGGACAGCTCCTACGAGCAGTACTTC
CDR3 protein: CASRGDSSYEQYF

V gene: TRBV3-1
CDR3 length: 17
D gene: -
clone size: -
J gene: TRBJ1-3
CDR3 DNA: TGTGCCAGCAGCCAAGATAGCACGGGAATCTTCGGAAACACCATATATTTT
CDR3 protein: CASSQDSTGIFGNTIYF

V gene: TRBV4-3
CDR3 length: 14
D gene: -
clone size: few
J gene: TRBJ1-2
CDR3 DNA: TGCGCCAGCAGCCAAGATTCGAGGGGCTTTGGCTACACCTTC
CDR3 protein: CASSQDSRGFGYTF

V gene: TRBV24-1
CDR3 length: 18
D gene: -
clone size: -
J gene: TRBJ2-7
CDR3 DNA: TGTGCCACCAGTGACGGGCGGCTGGGGGATTGGATCCCCTACGAGCAGTACTTC
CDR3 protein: CATSDGRLGDWIPYEQYF

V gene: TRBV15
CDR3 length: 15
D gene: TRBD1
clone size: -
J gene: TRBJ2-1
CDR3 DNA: TGTGCCACCAGCAGCCGGGACAGGGCCTCCAATGAGCAGTTCTTC
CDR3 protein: CATSSRDRASNEQFF

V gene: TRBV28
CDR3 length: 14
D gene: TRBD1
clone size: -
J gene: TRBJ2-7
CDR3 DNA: TGTGCCAGCAGTTCGACAGGGGATATTTTCGAGCAGTACTTC
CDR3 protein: CASSSTGDIFEQYF

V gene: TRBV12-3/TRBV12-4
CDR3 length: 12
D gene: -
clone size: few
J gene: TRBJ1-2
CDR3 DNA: TGTGCCAGCAGGAGGGCGGACTATGGCTACACCTTC
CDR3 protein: CASRRADYGYTF